This TCR beta chain comes out of a study of blood T cell repertoires in COVID-19. The overall study: Samples came from the United States, Italy and Spain, spanning acute and convalescent COVID-19.

Germline V lookup: CDR1 MNHEY, CDR2 SMNVEV (reference sequence). V shed 5 bases, J shed 2 bases, and the junction held 7 bases outside the gene matches. This CDR3 has 15 residues. This clone has only a few counts. Methods used by the authors: Counts of nucleated cells, estimated from reference gene primer amplification, were obtained. The assay was immunoSEQ multiplex PCR, and TCRdb's table has in-frame clones only and misses some. That table is the source of V, J and clone size, and D and trimming were worked out from the DNA. The table lists fewer than 250,000 clones, over 70% of them singletons, with less than 3.5% in the top ten.

This clonotype originated in a middle-aged man with active or convalescent COVID-19. The V and J genes are TRBV27 and TRBJ1-1, with 8 positions matching TRBD1. The sequencing input was peripheral blood. CDR3 sequence reads: CASSRDRTPNTEAFF. The CDR3 bases are TGTGCCAGCAGTAGGGACAGGACTCCTAACACTGAAGCTTTCTTT.